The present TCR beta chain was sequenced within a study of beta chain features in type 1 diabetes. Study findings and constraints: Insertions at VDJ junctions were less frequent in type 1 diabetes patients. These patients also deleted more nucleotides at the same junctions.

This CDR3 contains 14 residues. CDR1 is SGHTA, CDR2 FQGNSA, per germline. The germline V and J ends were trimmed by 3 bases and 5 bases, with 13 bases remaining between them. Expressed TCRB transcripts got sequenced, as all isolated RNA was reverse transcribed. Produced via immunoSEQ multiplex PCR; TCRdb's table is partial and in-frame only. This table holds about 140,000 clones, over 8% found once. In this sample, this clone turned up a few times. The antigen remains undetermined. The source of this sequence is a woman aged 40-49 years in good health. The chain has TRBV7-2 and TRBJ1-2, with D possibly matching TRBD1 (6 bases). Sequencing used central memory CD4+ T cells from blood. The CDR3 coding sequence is TGTGCCAGCAGCTTTGAGCGCCAGGGGTATGGCTACACCTTC. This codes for CASSFERQGYGYTF.